Below are 25 T cell receptor beta chains sequenced from a single sample in a study of cytomegalovirus exposure and HLA in healthy donors. The PCR made use of 60 Vbeta and 13 Jbeta primers. The data were produced by immunoSEQ multiplex PCR, yet TCRdb's version contains in-frame clones alone and is incomplete. The sample carries 95,000 to 150,000 clones, about four fifths recorded once. Sequencing input: PBMCs. The origin of the receptors is a woman in her thirties or forties in good health and CMV-seronegative.

V and J are TRBV5-1 and TRBJ2-2; TRBD2 matches 7 bases. The CDR3 totals 14 residues. Germline values: CDR1 SGHRS, CDR2 YFSETQ. V dropped 3 bases and J dropped 4; count of bases not matched to a gene: 3. The CDR3 reads CASSYGGSTGELFF. CDR3 coding DNA: TGCGCCAGCAGCTACGGGGGGAGCACCGGGGAGCTGTTTTTT.

The rearrangement links TRBV4-1 to TRBJ2-5, with 8 bases that match TRBD2. CDR3 length: 17 amino acids. Trimming took 4 bases from V and 3 from J; bases not matched to a gene: 13. Germline V gene data show CDR1 as MGHRA and CDR2 as YSYEKL. DNA of the CDR3: TGCGCCAGCAGCCGGGGATCAGCGGGAGTTTTTAAAGAGACCCAGTACTTC. It translates to CASSRGSAGVFKETQYF.

The chain links TRBV28 to TRBJ1-2; TRBD1 matches 7 bases. The V gene's germline CDR1 is MDHEN and CDR2 SYDVKM. The V segment lost 3 bases and the J segment 4 bases; nucleotides outside the gene matches: 8. This CDR3 region has 15 residues. The CDR3 reads CASSLIGQAIYGYTF. The CDR3 DNA is TGTGCCAGCAGTTTGATAGGACAGGCCATCTATGGCTACACCTTC.

V is TRBV5-6 and J is TRBJ2-5, with TRBD2 matching over 13 bases. Trimming at V came to 4 bases and at J to 11 bases, leaving 11 bases not matched to a gene. This CDR3 has 15 amino acids. Per germline, CDR1 SGHDT and CDR2 YYEEEE. The CDR3 sequence: CASSVRLAGGREQYF. The CDR3 DNA reads TGTGCCAGCAGCGTAAGACTAGCGGGAGGACGGGAGCAGTACTTC.

This clone was counted a single time. The CDR3 region is CASSEAAGGPSEQFF. The CDR3 nucleotides are TGTGCCAGCAGTGAAGCGGCGGGGGGGCCGAGTGAGCAGTTCTTC. The rearrangement links TRBV2 to TRBJ2-1; 9 nucleotides align to TRBD2. There are 15 residues in the CDR3. V lost 0 bases and J lost 9; bases outside the gene matches: 6. CDR1 and CDR2 from the germline V gene are SNHLY and FYNNEI.

This chain connects TRBV5-1 to TRBJ2-5, with D perhaps matching TRBD2 (6 bases). Trimming left V 0 bases short and J 5 bases short, with 14 bases between. The germline V gene encodes CDR1 SGHRS and CDR2 YFSETQ. The CDR3 is made up of 15 amino acids. The CDR3 DNA sequence: TGCGCCAGCAGCTTGGCCGAGCGGGCGGATGAGACCCAGTACTTC. Translated, it gives CASSLAERADETQYF. The full variable domain, in which reference TRBV5-1 and TRBJ2-5 provide the parts outside the CDR3, is KAGVTQTPRYLIKTRGQQVTLSCSPISGHRSVSWYQQTPGQGLQFLFEYFSETQRNKGNFPGRFSGRQFSNSRSEMNVSTLELGDSALYLCASSLAERADETQYFGPGTRLLVL.

CDR3 residues: CASSLGLASTGGTDTQYF. The CDR3, as DNA: TGTGCCAGCAGTCTAGGACTAGCCTCCACGGGGGGGACAGATACGCAGTATTTT. This chain joins TRBV5-8 and TRBJ2-3, with 8 nucleotides matching TRBD2. The J segment lost 3 bases and the V segment lost 5 bases, leaving 17 bases of the junction unmatched. The CDR3 consists of 18 residues. Per germline, CDR1 SGHTS and CDR2 YDEGEE. The full variable domain, completed using reference TRBV5-8 and TRBJ2-3, is EAGVTQSPTHLIKTRGQQATLRCSPISGHTSVYWYQQALGLGLQFLLWYDEGEERNRGNFPPRFSGRQFPNYSSELNVNALELEDSALYLCASSLGLASTGGTDTQYFGPGTRLTVL.

The V call is TRBV5-1, the J call TRBJ1-1; 8 bases match TRBD1. V was pared by 5 bases and J by 8 bases, with 2 bases of the junction left unmatched. Germline V lookup: CDR1 SGHRS, CDR2 YFSETQ. This CDR3 spans 11 amino acids. CDR3 protein: CASRDRAEAFF. As DNA, the CDR3 is TGCGCCAGCAGGGACAGGGCCGAAGCTTTCTTT.

This chain connects TRBV18 to TRBJ2-1; D possibly corresponds to TRBD2 (5 bases). V lost 3 bases to trimming and J lost 7 bases, with 22 bases between them. CDR1 is KGHSH and CDR2 is LQKENI in the germline V gene. The CDR3 is 17 amino acids. DNA for the CDR3: TGTGCCAGCTCACCCGTGAGCGTGGGGAGCAATCGGAATGAGCAGTTCTTC. As protein: CASSPVSVGSNRNEQFF.

On this clone itself: A read error may account for a junction end that differs from germline. V gene TRBV7-9 combines with J gene TRBJ1-4, with D hard to call. Germline assignment: CDR1 SEHNR and CDR2 FQNEAQ (reference sequence). The CDR3 is made up of 15 amino acids. The CDR3 protein is CSSSLDGPPREKLFF. Here the CDR3 DNA reads TGTTCCAGCAGCTTAGACGGCCCGCCGAGGGAAAAACTGTTTTTT.

The genes are TRBV6-5 and TRBJ2-1, with 12 bases aligning to TRBD1. Germline values: CDR1 MNHEY, CDR2 SVGAGI. The CDR3 runs 15 residues. The trim removed 5 bases at V and 10 bases at J, leaving 9 bases unmatched. The CDR3 DNA sequence: TGTGCCAGCAGTCCCCGGGACAGGGGGCTCGGGGAGCAGTTCTTC. It translates to CASSPRDRGLGEQFF.

The genes are TRBV5-1 and TRBJ1-1; the match to TRBD1 covers 7 bases. The length of the CDR3 is 12 residues. V shed 3 bases and J 11 bases; nucleotides not matched to a gene: 7. CDR1 is SGHRS, CDR2 YFSETQ, per germline. The CDR3 loop is CASSSDRVGAFF. Here the CDR3 DNA reads TGCGCCAGCAGCTCTGACAGGGTTGGGGCTTTCTTT.

This chain joins TRBV4-1 and TRBJ1-6, with D perhaps TRBD1 (6 bases). The germline V gene has CDR1 MGHRA and CDR2 YSYEKL. The CDR3 has 17 residues. V lost 0 bases and J lost 0, with 9 bases in between. Here the CDR3 DNA reads TGCGCCAGCAGCCAAGACACAGGGAGCTCCTATAATTCACCCCTCCACTTT. This codes for CASSQDTGSSYNSPLHF.

The rearrangement joins TRBV7-9 to TRBJ2-2, with no clear D. Per the germline V gene, CDR1 is SEHNR and CDR2 is FQNEAQ (reference sequence). Trimming removed 5 bases at V and 5 bases at J, with 6 bases between. This CDR3 spans 12 amino acids. CDR3 sequence reads: CASSPLTGELFF. For the CDR3, the DNA is TGTGCCAGCAGCCCCTTGACCGGGGAGCTGTTTTTT.

The chain joins TRBV28 to TRBJ1-5, with TRBD1 matching 7 bases. Unmatched junction bases numbered 4, after V lost 5 bases and J lost 6 bases. The CDR3 is 13 amino acids. In germline, CDR1 is MDHEN, CDR2 SYDVKM. CDR3 protein: CASSPPGGQPQHF. The CDR3 DNA is TGTGCCAGCAGTCCCCCAGGGGGTCAGCCCCAGCATTTT. Complete variable domain (other parts from reference TRBV28 and TRBJ1-5): DVKVTQSSRYLVKRTGEKVFLECVQDMDHENMFWYRQDPGLGLRLIYFSYDVKMKEKGDIPEGYSVSREKKERFSLILESASTNQTSMYLCASSPPGGQPQHFGDGTRLSIL.

The chain couples TRBV9 to TRBJ1-1; TRBD1 agrees at 7 bases. V gave up 0 bases and J gave up 3 bases; unmatched junction bases: 2. Germline values: CDR1 SGDLS, CDR2 YYNGEE. The length of the CDR3 is 14 residues. The DNA for the CDR3 is TGTGCCAGCAGCGTAGAGGGGGCCTACACTGAAGCTTTCTTT. Protein sequence: CASSVEGAYTEAFF.

About this clone: A junction end diverges from the germline sequence, so it may reflect a read error. This chain joins TRBV9 and TRBJ1-1; D unclear. This CDR3 spans 12 amino acids. Germline lookup yields CDR1 SGDLS and CDR2 YYNGEE. The CDR3 nucleotides read TGTGCCAGCAGCGTAGCTGTACAGACCACCTACTTT. It codes for CASSVAVQTTYF.

V usage is TRBV6-6 and J usage is TRBJ2-1, with a weak D call TRBD1 (6 bases). Deletions cut 5 bases from V and 12 bases from J, with 20 bases between. Germline V CDR1 and CDR2: MNHNY, SVGAGI (reference sequence). This CDR3 has 14 residues. The CDR3 DNA sequence: TGTGCCAGCAGTGATCTTCAGGGTAAACAGGGGCAGTTCTTC. Its translation: CASSDLQGKQGQFF.

V is TRBV27 and J is TRBJ2-5; possible D gene TRBD1, 5 bases. Germline V gene data show CDR1 as MNHEY and CDR2 as SMNVEV (reference sequence). The CDR3 runs to 15 residues. V was shortened by 3 bases and J by 5 bases, with 16 bases between the two germline ends. The CDR3 region has the DNA TGTGCCAGCAGTTTGTCTTGGGGCAGAGAGGAGACCCAGTACTTC. It is translated as CASSLSWGREETQYF.

The rearrangement joins TRBV6-4 to TRBJ2-2; perhaps TRBD2 as D (7 bases). Looked up from germline, CDR1 is MRHNA and CDR2 is SNTAGT. V lost 3 bases and J lost 8, with 13 bases in between. The CDR3 runs 14 residues. The CDR3 is CASSESGGAGELFF. Written as DNA, the CDR3 is TGTGCCAGCAGTGAATCGGGGGGCGCGGGGGAGCTGTTTTTT.

The genes are TRBV27 and TRBJ2-3, with 8 bases lining up with TRBD2. The CDR3 is 20 residues long. The trim removed 3 bases at V and 8 bases at J, leaving 25 bases unmatched. Per the germline V gene, CDR1 is MNHEY and CDR2 is SMNVEV (reference sequence). CDR3 DNA: TGTGCCAGCAGTTTGCTACCCCCCAAACTAGCGGCTGGGGATGGGGGTACGCAGTATTTT. Translation: CASSLLPPKLAAGDGGTQYF.

The V call is TRBV18, the J call TRBJ2-7; TRBD2 matches 8 bases. J lost 4 bases, V lost 3 bases, and 23 bases had no gene match. Per germline, CDR1 KGHSH and CDR2 LQKENI. The CDR3 runs 20 residues. CDR3 loop: CASSPGDRNDRLARTYEQYF. CDR3 in DNA: TGTGCCAGCTCACCGGGAGACAGGAATGATAGACTAGCGCGGACTTACGAGCAGTACTTC.

V and J are TRBV27 and TRBJ2-7, with D possibly matching TRBD2 (6 bases). With 8 bases removed from V and 0 bases from J, the gap between germline ends came to 14 bases. The CDR3 spans 14 residues. Germline V lookup: CDR1 MNHEY, CDR2 SMNVEV (reference sequence). The CDR3 DNA reads as TGTGCCAGCGCCTTCGGGGGAAGCTCCTACGAGCAGTACTTC. Its translation: CASAFGGSSYEQYF.

This chain connects TRBV9 to TRBJ2-2, with 8 nucleotides matching TRBD2. The length of the CDR3 is 15 residues. Germline lookup yields CDR1 SGDLS and CDR2 YYNGEE. J lost 6 bases, V lost 3 bases, and 7 bases had no gene match. CDR3 sequence: CASSAGTSTAGELFF. The CDR3 DNA sequence: TGTGCCAGCAGCGCCGGGACTAGTACCGCCGGGGAGCTGTTTTTT.

The chain is built from TRBV5-6 and TRBJ2-7; possibly TRBD2 for D (5 bases). V was clipped by 2 bases and J by 2 bases, with 11 bases between them. The CDR3 contains 14 residues. CDR1 and CDR2 from the germline V gene are SGHDT and YYEEEE. This CDR3 is CASSLTGLTYEQYF. The CDR3, as DNA: TGTGCCAGCAGCTTAACCGGACTCACCTACGAGCAGTACTTC.